Listed here are 25 T cell receptor beta chains from one sample, sequenced in a study of beta chain features in type 1 diabetes. The sequenced template was cDNA made from the entire isolated RNA. Profiled with immunoSEQ multiplex PCR; TCRdb holds only in-frame clones, not every one. The sample contains about 150,000 clones, roughly 10% of which appear only once. The sample taken for sequencing was naive CD4+ T cells from blood. The receptors originated from a young man in good health.

This clone came up a few times. The gene calls are TRBV5-1 and TRBJ2-2, with D perhaps TRBD1 (6 bases). CDR3 size: 16 residues. V was clipped by 0 bases and J by 4 bases, with 13 bases between them. CDR1 SGHRS and CDR2 YFSETQ come from the germline V gene. The CDR3 DNA is TGCGCCAGCAGCTTGGCAGGGACACCCCTCACCGGGGAGCTGTTTTTT. Translated, it gives CASSLAGTPLTGELFF. Complete variable domain (other parts from reference TRBV5-1 and TRBJ2-2): KAGVTQTPRYLIKTRGQQVTLSCSPISGHRSVSWYQQTPGQGLQFLFEYFSETQRNKGNFPGRFSGRQFSNSRSEMNVSTLELGDSALYLCASSLAGTPLTGELFFGEGSRLTVL.

This clone was seen more than once but under ten times. This chain joins TRBV21-1 and TRBJ2-1; the table assigns TRBD1, which was not confirmed against the DNA. TRBV21-1 is noted as a pseudogene. This CDR3 region has 17 residues. The CDR3 nucleotides are TGTGCCAGAGCCAAAGTAGGGACAGGGGTCCGCTACAATGAGCAGTTCTTC. It yields the protein CARAKVGTGVRYNEQFF.

This clone was recorded a few times. The chain uses TRBV7-7 and TRBJ2-5; TRBD1 is a possible D gene (5 bases). Germline CDR1 SSHAT, CDR2 FNYEAQ (reference sequence). The germline V and J ends were trimmed by 5 bases and 0 bases, with 10 bases remaining between them. The CDR3 runs to 14 residues. The DNA of the CDR3 is TGTGCCAGCAGCGTTACAGGTTACCAAGAGACCCAGTACTTC. This translates into CASSVTGYQETQYF.

The chain has TRBV4-1 and TRBJ2-1; TRBD1 aligns across 8 bases. This CDR3 has 16 residues. Germline V gene sequence: CDR1 MGHRA, CDR2 YSYEKL. V trimming: 4 bases; J trimming: 6 bases; junction bases outside the gene matches: 11. The CDR3 is CASSPTGQAFPNEQFF. CDR3 bases: TGCGCCAGCAGCCCGACGGGACAGGCCTTTCCCAATGAGCAGTTCTTC.

This clone was seen a handful of times. The chain links TRBV5-8 to TRBJ2-2; a weak D match, TRBD1 (5 bases). Germline V CDR1 and CDR2: SGHTS, YDEGEE. CDR3 length: 15 amino acids. V was cut by 4 bases and J by 4 bases, with 14 bases left in between. The CDR3 DNA reads TGTGCCAGCAGCCCCCGGGCAGGGTTCACCGGGGAGCTGTTTTTT. This codes for CASSPRAGFTGELFF. Full variable domain (missing parts from reference TRBV5-8 and TRBJ2-2): EAGVTQSPTHLIKTRGQQATLRCSPISGHTSVYWYQQALGLGLQFLLWYDEGEERNRGNFPPRFSGRQFPNYSSELNVNALELEDSALYLCASSPRAGFTGELFFGEGSRLTVL.

This clone appeared a few times. The chain links TRBV4-1 to TRBJ2-7; D is uncertain. This CDR3 region has 14 residues. Trimming removed 0 bases at V and 3 bases at J, with 9 bases between. CDR1 is MGHRA and CDR2 is YSYEKL in the germline V gene. The CDR3 nucleotides read TGCGCCAGCAGCCAAGAACCCCACAGCTACGAGCAGTACTTC. Translation: CASSQEPHSYEQYF.

V gene TRBV2 combines with J gene TRBJ1-1; D possibly corresponds to TRBD1 (5 bases). Germline CDR1 is SNHLY and CDR2 is FYNNEI. The CDR3 extends over 17 amino acids. Trimming pared 2 bases from V and 1 base from J, leaving 17 bases between. The CDR3 bases are TGTGCCAGCAGTGAACAGGGATATGTTGGGTCGAACACTGAAGCTTTCTTT. Protein product: CASSEQGYVGSNTEAFF.

J is TRBJ2-7 and V is TRBV30; 7 nucleotides agree with TRBD1. Per germline, CDR1 GTSNPN and CDR2 SVGIG (reference sequence). The CDR3 covers 16 residues. Trimming cost V 1 base and J 6 bases; bases outside gene matches: 15. This CDR3 is CAWSAGPTGEKGEQYF. For the CDR3, the DNA is TGTGCCTGGAGTGCCGGGCCAACAGGGGAAAAGGGCGAGCAGTACTTC.

This clone was counted between two and nine times. V usage is TRBV18 and J usage is TRBJ1-2; weak D call: TRBD1 (6 bases). The CDR3 is 14 residues long. Germline values: CDR1 KGHSH, CDR2 LQKENI. V lost 5 bases, J lost 4 bases, and 14 bases lay in between. This chain's CDR3 is CASSTMKDSYGYTF. CDR3 nucleotides: TGTGCCAGCTCAACGATGAAGGACAGCTATGGCTACACCTTC.

CDR3 region: CASSPRATPGTDTQYF. CDR3 bases: TGTGCCAGCTCACCACGGGCTACCCCTGGCACAGATACGCAGTATTTT. The chain is built from TRBV18 and TRBJ2-3; no clear D. Germline CDR1 KGHSH, CDR2 LQKENI. The CDR3 has 16 amino acids. Trimming removed 1 base from V and 1 base from J, with 12 bases in between.

This clone was recorded at least ten times. The chain carries TRBV15 and TRBJ2-7; possible D gene TRBD1, 6 bases. CDR1 and CDR2 (germline): LNHNV, YYDKDF (reference sequence). This CDR3 is built from 14 residues. Deletions cut 2 bases from V and 2 bases from J, with 10 bases between. This chain's CDR3 is CATSRTGRTYEQYF. CDR3 bases: TGTGCCACCAGCAGAACAGGGCGGACCTACGAGCAGTACTTC.

The chain recombines TRBV11-2 with TRBJ2-3, with 14 bases fitting TRBD2. This CDR3 has 18 residues. With 5 bases clipped from V and 0 bases from J, the junction kept 7 bases outside the gene matches. Germline values: CDR1 SGHAT, CDR2 FQNNGV. The CDR3 region has the DNA TGTGCCAGCAGCGGCCGGACTAGCGGGGGGAGGAGCACAGATACGCAGTATTTT. Translation: CASSGRTSGGRSTDTQYF.

A few counts support this clone. This chain links TRBV6-5 with TRBJ2-7; tentative D call: TRBD1 (7 bases). Germline V lookup: CDR1 MNHEY, CDR2 SVGAGI. Trimming shortened V by 8 bases and J by 7 bases, and 18 bases separated the two germline ends. This CDR3 has 13 residues. Written as DNA, the CDR3 is TGTGCCAGCCGGGGAGCAGGGGGGCGGGAGCAGTACTTC. Translated: CASRGAGGREQYF.

This clone was recorded a few times. The rearrangement links TRBV11-2 to TRBJ2-7, with 9 bases aligning to TRBD1. The CDR3 contains 15 residues. In germline, CDR1 is SGHAT, CDR2 FQNNGV. V gave up 5 bases and J gave up 6 bases; unmatched junction bases: 11. CDR3 sequence: CASSPLPGQGTEQYF. CDR3 in DNA: TGTGCCAGCAGCCCACTACCGGGACAGGGTACCGAGCAGTACTTC.

The chain uses TRBV11-1 and TRBJ2-3; 10 bases match TRBD2. The J segment lost 8 bases and the V segment lost 6 bases, leaving 17 bases of the junction unmatched. CDR1 SGHAT and CDR2 FQDESV come from the germline V gene (reference sequence). The CDR3 runs to 17 residues. CDR3 residues: CASSTLGLAGVSATQYF. DNA for the CDR3: TGTGCCAGCAGTACCCTGGGGCTAGCGGGAGTTTCTGCTACGCAGTATTTT. The variable domain in full, completed from reference TRBV11-1 and TRBJ2-3, reads EAEVAQSPRYKITEKSQAVAFWCDPISGHATLYWYRQILGQGPELLVQFQDESVVDDSQLPKDRFSAERLKGVDSTLKIQPAELGDSAMYLCASSTLGLAGVSATQYFGPGTRLTVL.

This clone has just a few counts. The chain couples TRBV11-2 to TRBJ1-3; D is ambiguous. The length of the CDR3 is 15 residues. Germline V gene data show CDR1 as SGHAT and CDR2 as FQNNGV. Trimming stripped 6 bases from V and 0 bases from J, with 12 bases between. Here the CDR3 DNA reads TGTGCCAGCAGTATTCAGGCCATCTCTGGAAACACCATATATTTT. It is translated as CASSIQAISGNTIYF.

The V and J genes are TRBV7-8 and TRBJ1-5; the D is unclear. V was cut by 5 bases and J by 1 base, with 12 bases left in between. The CDR3 has 15 amino acids. Germline assignment: CDR1 SGHVS and CDR2 FQNEAQ. The CDR3 sequence is CASSPVGGSNQPQHF. CDR3 nucleotide sequence: TGTGCCAGCAGCCCGGTGGGAGGAAGCAATCAGCCCCAGCATTTT.

V usage is TRBV5-4 and J usage is TRBJ2-3; 8 positions agree with TRBD2. With 0 bases clipped from V and 5 bases from J, the junction kept 8 bases outside the gene matches. CDR1 and CDR2 from the germline V gene are SGHNT and YYREEE (reference sequence). The CDR3 contains 16 residues. This chain's CDR3 is CASSLVRGGPEDTQYF. The CDR3 region has the DNA TGTGCCAGCAGCTTGGTCCGCGGGGGGCCCGAAGATACGCAGTATTTT.

Ten or more counts support this clone. V is TRBV29-1 and J is TRBJ2-7; 8 nucleotides match TRBD1. The J segment lost 6 bases and the V segment lost 4 bases, leaving 5 bases of the junction unmatched. This CDR3 region has 12 residues. Germline loops: CDR1 SQVTM, CDR2 ANQGSEA. The CDR3 nucleotides read TGCAGCGTTGGGGAGACAGGGGCCGAGCAGTACTTC. Its protein is CSVGETGAEQYF.

Only a few counts were recorded for this clone. This chain connects TRBV2 to TRBJ1-2; D is unclear. The CDR3 is made up of 13 amino acids. Looked up from germline, CDR1 is SNHLY and CDR2 is FYNNEI. With 0 bases removed from V and 4 bases from J, the gap between germline ends came to 6 bases. CDR3 in DNA: TGTGCCAGCAGTGAAGCTAGAAGCTATGGCTACACCTTC. Translated: CASSEARSYGYTF.

This clone was seen a handful of times. The chain recombines TRBV2 with TRBJ2-5; 7 nucleotides align to TRBD1. In germline, CDR1 is SNHLY, CDR2 FYNNEI. The V gene end was trimmed by 3 bases and the J gene end by 11 bases; junction bases not matched to a gene: 12. The CDR3 has 14 amino acids. The CDR3 DNA reads TGTGCCAGCAGTGAGGGGAGTGGGACAGCAACTCAGTACTTC. Translating gives CASSEGSGTATQYF.

Only a few counts were recorded for this clone. The rearrangement links TRBV7-2 to TRBJ2-5; 12 positions agree with TRBD2. CDR3 length: 16 amino acids. Germline V gives CDR1 SGHTA, CDR2 FQGNSA. The J segment lost 7 bases and the V segment lost 2 bases, leaving 8 bases of the junction unmatched. This CDR3 reads CASSLNLAGGPGTQYF. The DNA for the CDR3 is TGTGCCAGCAGCTTAAATCTAGCGGGGGGGCCAGGGACCCAGTACTTC. Based on the CDR3 plus reference TRBV7-2 and TRBJ2-5, the full variable domain is GAGVSQSPSNKVTEKGKDVELRCDPISGHTALYWYRQSLGQGLEFLIYFQGNSAPDKSGLPSDRFSAERTGGSVSTLTIQRTQQEDSAVYLCASSLNLAGGPGTQYFGPGTRLLVL.

At least ten counts were recorded for this clone. This chain joins TRBV10-3 and TRBJ2-2, with unresolved D. Trimming removed 2 bases at V and 6 bases at J, with 7 bases between. The CDR3 totals 13 residues. The germline CDR1 and CDR2 sequences are ENHRY and SYGVKD. The CDR3 spells CAISEEVAGELFF. The CDR3 DNA reads as TGTGCCATCAGTGAGGAGGTTGCCGGGGAGCTGTTTTTT.

The CDR3 reads CASSLRLAGGNEQFF. CDR3 bases: TGTGCCAGCAGCTTACGACTAGCGGGAGGCAATGAGCAGTTCTTC. The chain carries TRBV7-8 and TRBJ2-1; 13 nucleotides align to TRBD2. The V gene end was trimmed by 2 bases and the J gene end by 6 bases; junction bases not matched to a gene: 1. Germline V CDR1 and CDR2: SGHVS, FQNEAQ. CDR3 length: 15 amino acids.

The CDR3 sequence is CASSLSGGGYQPQHF. Written as DNA, the CDR3 is TGTGCCAGCAGCTTATCAGGGGGCGGCTATCAGCCCCAGCATTTT. V gene TRBV7-3 combines with J gene TRBJ1-5, with TRBD1 matching 8 bases. Germline values: CDR1 SGHTA, CDR2 FQGTGA. The CDR3 totals 15 residues. The junction had 5 bases not matched to a gene; V was cut back by 2 bases and J by 5 bases.